One and the same sample provided the 13 T cell receptor beta chains below, sequenced in a study of identical twins (dated by TCRdb to about 2016). Library preparation employed 5' RACE. This sample was sequenced with an Illumina HiSeq 2000. The public reads were reprocessed in TCRdb via fastp at Q25 and MiXCR, keeping in-frame beta chains. Every entry covers one CDR3 protein and lists the most common genes and DNA from its rows. This sample gives some 1,700,000 distinct CDR3 sequences in total; more than 30% of them show up just once. Clones ranked in the top ten supply approximately 0.25% of the sample. Sample: cord blood. The receptors stem from a newborn girl in good health.

This clonotype was seen more than once but under ten times. The chain joins TRBV6-2 or TRBV6-3 to TRBJ2-1; D may be TRBD2 (6 bases). There are 16 residues in the CDR3. Germline V gene sequence: CDR1 MNHEY, CDR2 SVGEGT. Trimming shortened V by 6 bases and J by 3 bases, and 18 bases separated the two germline ends. The CDR3 DNA reads TGTGCCAGCAGGGGGGGAGTGAGCAGCCACTACAATGAGCAGTTCTTC. It encodes CASRGGVSSHYNEQFF.

V usage is TRBV27 and J usage is TRBJ2-7, with 8 bases aligning to TRBD1. J lost 1 base, V lost 0 bases, and 2 bases had no gene match. The CDR3 extends over 15 amino acids. Germline values: CDR1 MNHEY, CDR2 SMNVEV (reference sequence). The CDR3 sequence: CASSLSQGASYEQYF. The CDR3 nucleotides read TGTGCCAGCAGTTTATCGCAGGGGGCTTCCTACGAGCAGTACTTC.

The chain joins TRBV20-1 to TRBJ2-3; no clear D gene. The CDR3 consists of 12 residues. Trimming cost V 3 bases and J 5 bases, with 9 bases left between them. From germline, CDR1 is DFQATT and CDR2 SNEGSKA (reference sequence). CDR3 DNA: TGCAGTGCTAGCCCTTGGGGAGATACGCAGTATTTT. Protein: CSASPWGDTQYF.

CDR3 nucleotide sequence: TGTGCCAGCAGTTACTCGACGGGATCGGCGAACACTGAAGCTTTCTTT. Translated: CASSYSTGSANTEAFF. This sequence joins TRBV6-6 and TRBJ1-1; D gene ambiguous. Germline assignment: CDR1 MNHNY and CDR2 SVGAGI (reference sequence). The CDR3 contains 16 residues. V lost 0 bases and J 1 base, leaving 12 bases between the germline ends.

Only a few counts were recorded for this clonotype. The V call is TRBV9, the J call TRBJ2-4; a weak D match, TRBD2 (5 bases). The end of the DNA is better explained by TRBJ2-5, so the J call may be wrong. The germline V gene has CDR1 SGDLS and CDR2 YYNGEE. The CDR3 totals 15 residues. CDR3 coding DNA: TGTGCCAGCAGCGTATCTACGGGAATCCAAGAGACCCAGTACTTC. It encodes CASSVSTGIQETQYF.

The chain has TRBV4-1 and TRBJ2-7, with TRBD1 identical over 10 bases. Germline lookup yields CDR1 MGHRA and CDR2 YSYEKL. This CDR3 is 17 amino acids long. The J segment lost 5 bases and the V segment lost 2 bases, leaving 12 bases of the junction unmatched. The DNA of the CDR3 is TGCGCCAGCAGCCAAAGAACCCCACGGGACAGGGGAGACGAGCAGTACTTC. Protein sequence: CASSQRTPRDRGDEQYF.

This clonotype appeared a few times. The chain has TRBV20-1 and TRBJ1-2; D is ambiguous. The CDR3 covers 13 residues. The V and J ends lost 2 bases and 3 bases respectively, with 10 bases between them. The germline gives CDR1 DFQATT, CDR2 SNEGSKA (reference sequence). The CDR3 DNA reads as TGCAGTGCTAGACTCCCCTTGGACTATGGCTACACCTTC. It is translated as CSARLPLDYGYTF.

The chain uses TRBV27 and TRBJ1-2, with D tentatively TRBD1 (5 bases). Germline V gene data show CDR1 as MNHEY and CDR2 as SMNVEV (reference sequence). The CDR3 runs to 14 residues. V shed 5 bases and J shed 8 bases, with 18 bases lying between them. In nucleotides, the CDR3 is TGTGCCAGCAGTGGGGGACCCAAGGCGGGGGGCTACACCTTC. Translated: CASSGGPKAGGYTF.

This clonotype was seen at least ten times. One base away lies a much larger clone, so this may be a sequencing read error. The CDR3 DNA reads as TGTGCCAGCAGTTACTTCTACGAGCAGTACTTC. Amino acids: CASSYFYEQYF. This rearrangement joins TRBV6-2 or TRBV6-3 to TRBJ2-7; no definite D call. V lost 1 base, J lost 3 bases, and 1 base lay in between. CDR3 size: 11 residues. CDR1 is MNHEY, CDR2 SVGEGT, per germline.

About this clonotype itself: Since a much larger clone is just one base distant, this may be a read error. The chain links TRBV4-2 to TRBJ2-7; D might be TRBD2 (5 bases). Looked up from germline, CDR1 is LGHNA and CDR2 is YNFKEQ. The CDR3 is 17 amino acids. Trimming removed 1 base at V and 3 bases at J, with 19 bases between. CDR3 in DNA: TGTGCCAGCAGCCAAGGTTCCAAGCTAGTGGGAGACTACGAGCAGTACTTC. Protein product: CASSQGSKLVGDYEQYF.

This clonotype occurred a few times. This sequence joins TRBV20-1 and TRBJ2-1, with D hard to call. The V and J ends lost 2 bases and 4 bases respectively, with 6 bases between them. From germline, CDR1 is DFQATT and CDR2 SNEGSKA (reference sequence). The CDR3 runs 12 residues. DNA of the CDR3: TGCAGTGCTAGACCCCCATACAATGAGCAGTTCTTC. The encoded protein is CSARPPYNEQFF.

The chain employs TRBV9 and TRBJ2-3; no clear D. CDR1 and CDR2 from the germline V gene are SGDLS and YYNGEE. The V end was cut by 0 bases, the J end by 2 bases, with 16 bases between. The CDR3 has 17 amino acids. CDR3 residues: CASSVVPVPMATDTQYF. As DNA, the CDR3 is TGTGCCAGCAGCGTAGTTCCAGTCCCAATGGCCACAGATACGCAGTATTTT.

The chain has TRBV7-9 and TRBJ1-2; no firm D call. Germline loops: CDR1 SEHNR, CDR2 FQNEAQ (reference sequence). CDR3 length: 15 residues. The ends were cut back, 5 bases at V and 0 bases at J, with 13 bases in the middle. The DNA for the CDR3 is TGTGCCAGCAGCCCCGGACCGCGTTCTAACTATGGCTACACCTTC. Translated, it gives CASSPGPRSNYGYTF.